This T cell receptor beta chain was captured by sequencing in a study of T cells in Graves' hyperthyroidism and ophthalmopathy (dated by TCRdb to about 2019). About the investigation overall: Peripheral blood samples were taken at initial diagnosis, before any treatment was given. TCR V-J signatures able to tell the groups apart were searched for in a discovery cohort of 95 to 100 patients, of whom 40 to 45 had Graves' ophthalmopathy and more than 55 had stable Graves' hyperthyroidism. The paper describes TCR Vbeta CDR3 sequencing of about 140 peripheral blood samples, made up of around 41 ophthalmopathy patients, roughly 75 hyperthyroidism patients and 17 progressor patients. Once sampling was done, hyperthyroidism patients were given methimazole at a starting dose of 30 mg daily, whereas ophthalmopathy patients were given high-dose intravenous methylprednisolone. Prospective prediction of ophthalmopathy was tested in an independent validation cohort consisting of some 18 hyperthyroidism patients and approximately 16 patients who later progressed to ophthalmopathy. The 95 to 100 discovery patients were divided at random into training and test sets in a 7:3 ratio. Thyroid tissue and blood T-cell repertoires from more than five Graves' hyperthyroidism patients were also compared in the study. Study-wide findings and limitations: Ophthalmopathy was separated from stable hyperthyroidism by a 13 V-J signature model, with approximately 86% sensitivity and approximately 81% specificity obtained in cross-validation and 80%/75% obtained in testing. Blood samples also contained most of the expanded thyroid clonotypes (frequency above 0.001), which suggests that blood repertoires may reflect thyroid immune responses. Sample size was not statistically predetermined, and investigators were not blinded to group allocation. In validation, the model predicted progression to ophthalmopathy with roughly 70% sensitivity and 72.22% specificity, a median of about six months before onset.

Stable Graves' hyperthyroidism was defined as the absence of progression to ophthalmopathy over 18 months of follow-up. Hyperthyroidism patients were newly diagnosed, with disease duration under 2 months, and aged 18 to 65 years. The study excluded patients with uncontrolled infections, other autoimmune diseases, pregnancy or lactation. Diagnoses were based on clinical symptoms, serum thyroxine and TRAb, thyroid ultrasound and orbital computed tomography. PBMCs were isolated from around 10 ml of fresh peripheral blood by Ficoll-Paque density gradient centrifugation. Total RNA was extracted with Trizol reagent, and quality was checked on an Agilent 2100 Bioanalyzer. The CDR3 has 13 amino acids, counting the end cysteine and phenylalanine. Left in the record is the CDR3 DNA by itself, 39 bases read in frame from the first base. Based on the germline V gene, the CDR1 and CDR2 sequences are MDHEN and SYDVKM. V is cut back by 4 bases and J by 7 bases, with 5 bases in the junction unmatched.

Amplification of TCR beta CDR3 regions was carried out from RNA transcripts. The first round of RT-PCR for the TCR CDR3 was performed with the HTBI primer set and the Qiagen OneStep RT-PCR kit. A second multiplex PCR round built the libraries, followed by size selection and purification. Sequencing of the libraries was done on an Illumina HiSeq2000 using paired-end 100 bp reads. The source study handled its data this way. SOAPnuke was used to process the raw data, removing reads that contained adapters or uncalled bases, had a mean Phred below 15, or lacked an exact match to the constant primer or identifier. COPE v1.2.5 was used to merge the high-quality paired reads, and each unique nucleotide sequence was defined as a clonotype. MiTCR v1.1 was used to align the clonotypes against IMGT TRBV, TRBD and TRBJ reference segments. The analysis was restricted to V-J combinations with a frequency above 0.0001, which together covered about 99% of the repertoires. The TCS score was defined as the ratio of F50 (clonal expansion) to E x V (chaos), calculated using BLOSUM62-based TCRdist between CDR3 peptides within each V-J. Welch's t-statistics and random forest reduced around 520 V-J features to 13, which were used in a naive Bayes classifier (R e1071). Clones were called with MiXCR by TCRdb after fastp trimmed the public reads at Q25, and only in-frame beta chains were retained. Every CDR3 protein is listed once, alongside the most common genes and DNA of its rows. The V and J calls were determined by TCRdb, not by the authors. The sample yields approximately 410,000 distinct CDR3 sequences; roughly an eighth were counted once. 5.3% of the sample rests with the top ten.

This clonotype turned up a few times. It has no known antigen specificity. No much larger clone exists at a distance of one base, and base qualities are not known. The chain couples TRBV28 to TRBJ1-2; TRBD1 lines up with 8 middle nucleotides. The sequenced material came from blood. This clonotype was obtained from a woman aged 18-35 years with Graves' hyperthyroidism. The bases are TGTGCCAGCAGTTCAATACAGGGGGGTGGCTACACCTTC. Its protein reads: CASSSIQGGGYTF.